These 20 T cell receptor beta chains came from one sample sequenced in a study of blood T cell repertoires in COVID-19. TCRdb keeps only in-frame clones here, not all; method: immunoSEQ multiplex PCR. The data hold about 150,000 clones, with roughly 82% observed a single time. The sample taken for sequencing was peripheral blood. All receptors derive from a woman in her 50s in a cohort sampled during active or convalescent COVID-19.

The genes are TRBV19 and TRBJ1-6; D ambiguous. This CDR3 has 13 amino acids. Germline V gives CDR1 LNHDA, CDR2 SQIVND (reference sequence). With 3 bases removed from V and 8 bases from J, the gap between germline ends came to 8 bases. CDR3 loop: CASSILFDSPLHF. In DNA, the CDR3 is TGTGCCAGTAGTATTCTGTTCGATTCACCCCTCCACTTT.

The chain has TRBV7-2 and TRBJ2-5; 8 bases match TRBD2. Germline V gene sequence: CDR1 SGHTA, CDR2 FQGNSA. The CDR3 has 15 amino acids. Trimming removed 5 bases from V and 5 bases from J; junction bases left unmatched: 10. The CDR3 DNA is TGTGCCAGCAGCCAAGCGGGGGCGGTCCAGGAGACCCAGTACTTC. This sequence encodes CASSQAGAVQETQYF.

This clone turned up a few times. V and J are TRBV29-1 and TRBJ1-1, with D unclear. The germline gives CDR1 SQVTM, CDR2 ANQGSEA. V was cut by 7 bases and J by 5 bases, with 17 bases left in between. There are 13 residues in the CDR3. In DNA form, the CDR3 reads TGCAGCGCCCATTCCGGGTTAAGTACTGAAGCTTTCTTT. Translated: CSAHSGLSTEAFF.

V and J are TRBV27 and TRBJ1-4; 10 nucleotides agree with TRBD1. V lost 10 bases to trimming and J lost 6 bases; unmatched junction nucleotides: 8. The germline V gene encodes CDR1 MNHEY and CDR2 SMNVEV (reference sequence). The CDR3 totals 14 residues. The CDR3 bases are TGTGCCACCTCTGGAGGGACAGGGGATGAAAAACTGTTTTTT. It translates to CATSGGTGDEKLFF.

CDR3 nucleotide sequence: TGTGCCAGCTCCAGCGGGGGGACCTACTCCTACGAGCAGTACTTC. Residues: CASSSGGTYSYEQYF. The chain is built from TRBV6-5 and TRBJ2-7, with TRBD2 matching 9 bases. V trimming: 8 bases; J trimming: 0 bases; junction bases outside the gene matches: 8. CDR3 length: 15 residues. Per the germline V gene, CDR1 is MNHEY and CDR2 is SVGAGI.

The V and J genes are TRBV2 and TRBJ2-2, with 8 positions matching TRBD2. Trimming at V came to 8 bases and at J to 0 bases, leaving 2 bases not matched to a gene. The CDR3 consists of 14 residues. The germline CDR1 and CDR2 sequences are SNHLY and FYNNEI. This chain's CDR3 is CASQTSANTGELFF. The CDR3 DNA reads TGTGCCAGCCAGACTAGCGCGAACACCGGGGAGCTGTTTTTT.

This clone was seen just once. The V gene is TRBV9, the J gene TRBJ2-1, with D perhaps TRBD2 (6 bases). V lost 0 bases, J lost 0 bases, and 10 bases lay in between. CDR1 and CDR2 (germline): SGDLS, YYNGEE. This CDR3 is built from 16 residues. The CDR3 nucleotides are TGTGCCAGCAGCGTAGAGTTCGGGAGCTCCTACAATGAGCAGTTCTTC. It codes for CASSVEFGSSYNEQFF. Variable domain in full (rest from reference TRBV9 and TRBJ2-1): DSGVTQTPKHLITATGQRVTLRCSPRSGDLSVYWYQQSLDQGLQFLIQYYNGEERAKGNILERFSAQQFPDLHSELNLSSLELGDSALYFCASSVEFGSSYNEQFFGPGTRLTVL.

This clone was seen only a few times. CDR3 bases: TGTGCCACCAGTGATCAACGAGGAGGGTTCAATCAGCCCCAGCATTTT. It is translated as CATSDQRGGFNQPQHF. This sequence joins TRBV24-1 and TRBJ1-5; unclear D gene. V lost 3 bases and J 3 bases, leaving 14 bases between the germline ends. Germline V gene lookup returns CDR1 KGHDR and CDR2 SFDVKD. The CDR3 spans 16 residues.

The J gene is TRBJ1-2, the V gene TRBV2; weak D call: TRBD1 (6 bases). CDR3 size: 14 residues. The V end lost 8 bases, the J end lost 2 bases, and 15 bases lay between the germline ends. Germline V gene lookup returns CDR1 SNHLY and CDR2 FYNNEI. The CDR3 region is CASDPPQGNYGYTF. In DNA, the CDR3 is TGTGCCAGCGACCCCCCGCAGGGGAACTATGGCTACACCTTC.

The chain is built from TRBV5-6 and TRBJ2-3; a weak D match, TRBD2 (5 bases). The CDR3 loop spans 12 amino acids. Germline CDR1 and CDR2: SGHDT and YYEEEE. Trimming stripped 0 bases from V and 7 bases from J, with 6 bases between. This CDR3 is CASSLASNTQYF. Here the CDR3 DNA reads TGTGCCAGCAGCTTGGCTAGCAATACGCAGTATTTT. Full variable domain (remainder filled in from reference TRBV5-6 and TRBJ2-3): DAGVTQSPTHLIKTRGQQVTLRCSPKSGHDTVSWYQQALGQGPQFIFQYYEEEERQRGNFPDRFSGHQFPNYSSELNVNALLLGDSALYLCASSLASNTQYFGPGTRLTVL.

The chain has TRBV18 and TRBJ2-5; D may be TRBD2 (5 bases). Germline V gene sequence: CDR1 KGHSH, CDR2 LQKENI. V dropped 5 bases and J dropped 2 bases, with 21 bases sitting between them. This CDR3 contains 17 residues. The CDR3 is CASSARVNVDFQETQYF. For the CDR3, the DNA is TGTGCCAGCTCAGCAAGAGTAAATGTGGACTTTCAAGAGACCCAGTACTTC.

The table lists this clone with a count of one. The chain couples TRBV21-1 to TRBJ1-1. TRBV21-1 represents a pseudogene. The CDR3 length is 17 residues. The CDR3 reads CASSKHGRGLENTEAFF. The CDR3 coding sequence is TGTGCCAGCAGCAAACACGGGCGGGGGTTAGAAAACACTGAAGCTTTCTTT.

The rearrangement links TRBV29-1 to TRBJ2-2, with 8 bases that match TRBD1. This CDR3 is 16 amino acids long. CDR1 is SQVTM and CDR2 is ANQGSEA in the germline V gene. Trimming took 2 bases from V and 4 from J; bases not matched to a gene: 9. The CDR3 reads CSVESLGTGLTGELFF. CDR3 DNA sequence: TGCAGCGTTGAATCTTTGGGGACAGGTCTCACCGGGGAGCTGTTTTTT.

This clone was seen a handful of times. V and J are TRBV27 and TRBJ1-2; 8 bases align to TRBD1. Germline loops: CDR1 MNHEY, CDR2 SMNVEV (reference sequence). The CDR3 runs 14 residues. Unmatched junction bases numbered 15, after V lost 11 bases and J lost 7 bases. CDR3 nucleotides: TGTGCCTCCAGCATCGGACAGGGCGCTCGTGGCTACACCTTC. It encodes CASSIGQGARGYTF.

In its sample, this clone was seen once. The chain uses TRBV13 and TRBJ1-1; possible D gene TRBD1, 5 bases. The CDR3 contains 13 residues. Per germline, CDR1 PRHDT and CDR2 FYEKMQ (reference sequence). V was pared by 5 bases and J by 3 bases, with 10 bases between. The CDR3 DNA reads TGTGCCAGCAGCGTCAGGGTGGACACTGAAGCTTTCTTT. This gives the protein CASSVRVDTEAFF. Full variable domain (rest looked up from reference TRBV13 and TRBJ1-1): AAGVIQSPRHLIKEKRETATLKCYPIPRHDTVYWYQQGPGQDPQFLISFYEKMQSDKGSIPDRFSAQQFSDYHSELNMSSLELGDSALYFCASSVRVDTEAFFGQGTRLTVV.

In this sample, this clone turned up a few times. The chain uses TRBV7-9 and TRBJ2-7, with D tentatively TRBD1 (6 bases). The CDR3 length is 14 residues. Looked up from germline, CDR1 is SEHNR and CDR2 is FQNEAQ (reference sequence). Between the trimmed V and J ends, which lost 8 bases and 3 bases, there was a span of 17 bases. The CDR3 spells CASCDFRDNYEQYF. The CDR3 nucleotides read TGTGCCAGCTGCGACTTTCGGGACAACTACGAGCAGTACTTC.

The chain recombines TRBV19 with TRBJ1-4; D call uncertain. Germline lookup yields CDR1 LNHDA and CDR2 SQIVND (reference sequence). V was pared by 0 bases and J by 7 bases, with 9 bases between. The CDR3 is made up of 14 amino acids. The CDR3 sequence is CASSIDPSREKLFF. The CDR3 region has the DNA TGTGCCAGTAGTATAGACCCCTCCCGTGAAAAACTGTTTTTT.

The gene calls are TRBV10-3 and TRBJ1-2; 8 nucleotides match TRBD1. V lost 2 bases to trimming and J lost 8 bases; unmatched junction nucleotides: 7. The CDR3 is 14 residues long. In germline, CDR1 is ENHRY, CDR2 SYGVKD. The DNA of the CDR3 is TGTGCCATCAGTGAGGAGGACAGGGCGCGCGGCTACACCTTC. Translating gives CAISEEDRARGYTF.

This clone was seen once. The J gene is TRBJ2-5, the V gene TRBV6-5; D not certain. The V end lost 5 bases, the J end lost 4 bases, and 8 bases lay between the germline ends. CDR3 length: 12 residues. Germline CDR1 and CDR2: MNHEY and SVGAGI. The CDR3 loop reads CASSQTPETQYF. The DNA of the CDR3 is TGTGCCAGCAGTCAGACTCCAGAGACCCAGTACTTC.

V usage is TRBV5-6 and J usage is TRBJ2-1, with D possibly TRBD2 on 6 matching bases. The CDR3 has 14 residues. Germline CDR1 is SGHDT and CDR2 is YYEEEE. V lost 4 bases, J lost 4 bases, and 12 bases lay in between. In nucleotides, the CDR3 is TGTGCCAGCAGCGAGACCGGGACTTACAATGAGCAGTTCTTC. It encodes CASSETGTYNEQFF.